The rows below give T cell receptor beta chains drawn from one sample of a study of blood T cell repertoires in COVID-19. Assay used: immunoSEQ multiplex PCR; TCRdb lists only in-frame clones, some missing. The data contain 130,000 or so clones, over 75% of them seen just once; the ten biggest clones take up around 30%. Sequencing was performed on peripheral blood. These receptors came from a man in his 70s with active or convalescent COVID-19. Each CDR3 is given without its conserved first and last residue. D genes are given only for firm matches.

CDR3 protein	CDR3 length	V gene	J gene	D gene
ASSTTGMVYGYT	12	TRBV27	TRBJ1-2	NA
ASSPVGSRDYNEQF	14	TRBV11-3	TRBJ2-1	NA
ASSQDNSYEQY	11	TRBV4-2	TRBJ2-7	NA
ASSQGGGGLGYGYT	14	TRBV3-1/TRBV3-2	TRBJ1-2	TRBD1
ASSPDRVGEKLF	12	TRBV5-1	TRBJ1-4	TRBD1
ASSSEPGLEAF	11	TRBV11-1	TRBJ1-1	NA
ASRTAGTGDNEQY	13	TRBV28	TRBJ2-7	TRBD1
ASVDRGPATNEKLF	14	TRBV6-6	TRBJ1-4	TRBD1
ASSYPGGSTDTQY	13	TRBV6-6	TRBJ2-3	TRBD2
ASSPRVRGNTEAF	13	TRBV18	TRBJ1-1	NA
ASPAGQGYGYT	11	TRBV2	TRBJ1-2	TRBD1
ASTGSTEAF	9	TRBV5-1	TRBJ1-1	NA
ASRRQGNYGYT	11	TRBV28	TRBJ1-2	NA
AISEASGRDTGELF	14	TRBV10-3	TRBJ2-2	TRBD2
ASSGQVLEQY	10	TRBV7-8	TRBJ2-7	TRBD1
SVTGTGRYEQY	11	TRBV29-1	TRBJ2-7	TRBD1
ASSKQEGPSAADTQY	15	TRBV18	TRBJ2-3	NA
ASKKQGALSYEQY	13	TRBV28	TRBJ2-7	TRBD1
ATSVSQTKLFWGRPKNIQY	19	TRBV24-1	TRBJ2-4	NA
ASSGRAGNTEAF	12	TRBV2	TRBJ1-1	NA
ASSPLMAHNEQF	12	TRBV28	TRBJ2-1	NA
ASSFRVVDEKLF	12	TRBV5-6	TRBJ1-4	NA
ASSSGQASGNTIY	13	TRBV11-2	TRBJ1-3	TRBD1
ASTPTSGRGETQY	13	TRBV6-5	TRBJ2-5	TRBD2
ARELAGASEQF	11	TRBV6-4	TRBJ2-1	TRBD2
ASSLVGLAGETQY	13	TRBV13	TRBJ2-5	TRBD2
ASSILGGPSFGDEQF	15	TRBV28	TRBJ2-1	NA
ASSHGQGYEQY	11	TRBV18	TRBJ2-7	TRBD1
ASSYGLAGGADTQY	14	TRBV6-5	TRBJ2-3	TRBD2
ASSPGLAVVKTQY	13	TRBV28	TRBJ2-5	TRBD2
ASSLGQGQETQY	12	TRBV10-1	TRBJ2-5	TRBD1
ASSVDRGNTGELF	13	TRBV9	TRBJ2-2	NA
AWTGGGEKLF	10	TRBV30	TRBJ1-4	TRBD1
ASSRDLLGTSGRETQY	16	TRBV5-1	TRBJ2-5	TRBD2
ASSYSDRLYEQY	12	TRBV6-6	TRBJ2-7	NA
AISVGQGEYEQY	12	TRBV10-3	TRBJ2-7	TRBD1
ATSDLGGGLYEQY	13	TRBV24-1	TRBJ2-7	NA
ASSPTGGYTEAF	12	TRBV7-9	TRBJ1-1	TRBD1
ASSEGPTSSYEQY	13	TRBV2	TRBJ2-7	NA
SASGDTDQPQH	11	TRBV20-1	TRBJ1-5	NA
ASSSRQGHTGELF	13	TRBV6-5	TRBJ2-2	TRBD1
ASSAFEGQAWNIQY	14	TRBV6-4	TRBJ2-4	TRBD1
ASGTSGGYNEQF	12	TRBV19	TRBJ2-1	TRBD2
SASPRTGNTEAF	12	TRBV20-1	TRBJ1-1	TRBD1
ASTPGQTSNQPQH	13	TRBV19	TRBJ1-5	NA
ASMGGYETQY	10	TRBV2	TRBJ2-5	NA
ASRPTTGRGANVLT	14	TRBV28	TRBJ2-6	NA
ASSPERTGSGSPLH	14	TRBV19	TRBJ1-6	TRBD1
ASSPISLSGRAVVDEQF	17	TRBV7-3	TRBJ2-1	TRBD2
ASSFSRVLSQPQH	13	TRBV5-6	TRBJ1-5	NA
ASSVSGLTSGAPYEQY	16	TRBV6-1	TRBJ2-7	TRBD2
AISDVLFSGDNEQF	14	TRBV10-3	TRBJ2-1	TRBD2
ASVEASGIGLDEQY	14	TRBV28	TRBJ2-7	TRBD2